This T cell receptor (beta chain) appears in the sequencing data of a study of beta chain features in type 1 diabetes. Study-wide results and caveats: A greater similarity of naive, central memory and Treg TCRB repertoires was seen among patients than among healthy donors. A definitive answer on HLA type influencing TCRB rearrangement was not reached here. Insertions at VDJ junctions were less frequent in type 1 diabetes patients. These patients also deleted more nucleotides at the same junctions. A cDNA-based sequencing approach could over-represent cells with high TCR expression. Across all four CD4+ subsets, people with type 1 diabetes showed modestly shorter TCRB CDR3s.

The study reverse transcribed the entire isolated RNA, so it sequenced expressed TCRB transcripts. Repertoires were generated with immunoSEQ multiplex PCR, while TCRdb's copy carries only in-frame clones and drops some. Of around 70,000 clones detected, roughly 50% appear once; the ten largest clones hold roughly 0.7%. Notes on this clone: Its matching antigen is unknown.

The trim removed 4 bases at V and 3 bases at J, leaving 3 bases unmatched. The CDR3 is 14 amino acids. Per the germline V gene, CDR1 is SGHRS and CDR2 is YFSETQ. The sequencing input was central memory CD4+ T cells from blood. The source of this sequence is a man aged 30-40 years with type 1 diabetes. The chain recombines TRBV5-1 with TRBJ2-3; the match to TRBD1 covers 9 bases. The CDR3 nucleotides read TGCGCCAGCAGCCGGGACAGGGTTACAGATACGCAGTATTTT. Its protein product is CASSRDRVTDTQYF.